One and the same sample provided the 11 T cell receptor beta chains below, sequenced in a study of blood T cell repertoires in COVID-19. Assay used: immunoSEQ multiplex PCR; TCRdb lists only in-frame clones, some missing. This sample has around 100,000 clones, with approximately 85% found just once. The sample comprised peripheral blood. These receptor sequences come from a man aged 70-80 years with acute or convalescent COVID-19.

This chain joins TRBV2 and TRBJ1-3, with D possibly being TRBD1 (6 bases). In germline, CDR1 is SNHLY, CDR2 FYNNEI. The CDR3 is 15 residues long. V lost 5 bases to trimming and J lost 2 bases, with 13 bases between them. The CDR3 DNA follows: TGTGCCAGCAGTCCCCGGACAGTTCCTGGAAACACCATATATTTT. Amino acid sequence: CASSPRTVPGNTIYF.

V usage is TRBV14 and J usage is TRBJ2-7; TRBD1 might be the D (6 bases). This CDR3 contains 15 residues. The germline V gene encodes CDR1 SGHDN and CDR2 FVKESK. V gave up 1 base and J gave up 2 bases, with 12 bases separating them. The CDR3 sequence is CASSQGSDSPYEQYF. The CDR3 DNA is TGTGCCAGCAGCCAAGGGTCGGACAGCCCCTACGAGCAGTACTTC. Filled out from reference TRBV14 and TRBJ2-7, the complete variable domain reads EAGVTQFPSHSVIEKGQTVTLRCDPISGHDNLYWYRRVMGKEIKFLLHFVKESKQDESGMPNNRFLAERTGGTYSTLKVQPAELEDSGVYFCASSQGSDSPYEQYFGPGTRLTVT.

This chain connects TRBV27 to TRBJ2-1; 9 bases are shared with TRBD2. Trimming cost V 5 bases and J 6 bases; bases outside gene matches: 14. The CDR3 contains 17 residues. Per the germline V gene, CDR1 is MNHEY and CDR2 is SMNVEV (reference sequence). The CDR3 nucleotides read TGTGCCAGCAGTCCAATACTCCCCGCGGGAGGGCCCAATGAGCAGTTCTTC. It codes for CASSPILPAGGPNEQFF.

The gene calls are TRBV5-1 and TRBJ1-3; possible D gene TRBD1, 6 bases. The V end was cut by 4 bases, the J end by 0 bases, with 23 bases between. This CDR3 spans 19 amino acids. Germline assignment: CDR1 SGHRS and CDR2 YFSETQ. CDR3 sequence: CASSPSLVGGTTSGNTIYF. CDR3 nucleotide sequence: TGCGCCAGCAGCCCGAGTTTAGTTGGGGGCACTACCTCTGGAAACACCATATATTTT.

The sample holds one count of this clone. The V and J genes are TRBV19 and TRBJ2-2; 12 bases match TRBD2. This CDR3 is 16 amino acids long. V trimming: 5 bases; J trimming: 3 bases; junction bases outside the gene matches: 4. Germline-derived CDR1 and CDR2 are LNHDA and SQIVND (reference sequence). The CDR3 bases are TGTGCCAGTAGTCGGACTAGCGGGATCTACACCGGGGAGCTGTTTTTT. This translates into CASSRTSGIYTGELFF.

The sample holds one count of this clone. In DNA, the CDR3 is TGTGCCAGCAGCGTAGGAGGGCAACAAGAGACCCAGTACTTC. It is translated as CASSVGGQQETQYF. The chain couples TRBV9 to TRBJ2-5, with a possible D match to TRBD2 (5 bases). V shed 0 bases and J shed 2 bases, with 8 bases lying between them. CDR3 length equals 14 residues. Germline CDR1 is SGDLS and CDR2 is YYNGEE.

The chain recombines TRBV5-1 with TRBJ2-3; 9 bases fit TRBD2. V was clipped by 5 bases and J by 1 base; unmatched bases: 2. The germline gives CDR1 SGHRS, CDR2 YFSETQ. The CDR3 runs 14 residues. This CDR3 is CASRRTSGTDTQYF. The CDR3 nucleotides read TGCGCCAGCAGGCGGACTAGCGGCACAGATACGCAGTATTTT.

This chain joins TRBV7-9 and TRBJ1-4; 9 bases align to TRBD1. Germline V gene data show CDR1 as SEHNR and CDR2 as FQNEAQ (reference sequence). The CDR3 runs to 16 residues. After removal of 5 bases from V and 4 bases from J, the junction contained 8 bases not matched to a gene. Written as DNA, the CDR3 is TGTGCCAGCAGCCACGGACAGGGGATGAGTAATGAAAAACTGTTTTTT. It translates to CASSHGQGMSNEKLFF.

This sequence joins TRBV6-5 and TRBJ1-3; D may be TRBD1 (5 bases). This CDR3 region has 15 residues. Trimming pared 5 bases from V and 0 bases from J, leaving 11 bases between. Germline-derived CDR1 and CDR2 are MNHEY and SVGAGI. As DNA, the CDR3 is TGTGCCAGCAGTCGTTCAGACAGCTCTGGAAACACCATATATTTT. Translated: CASSRSDSSGNTIYF.

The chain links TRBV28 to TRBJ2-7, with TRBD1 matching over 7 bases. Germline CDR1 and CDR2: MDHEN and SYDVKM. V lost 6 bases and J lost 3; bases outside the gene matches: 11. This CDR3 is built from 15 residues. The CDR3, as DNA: TGTGCCAGCAGGCCCGCCCCGGGACAGAGCTACGAGCAGTACTTC. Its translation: CASRPAPGQSYEQYF.

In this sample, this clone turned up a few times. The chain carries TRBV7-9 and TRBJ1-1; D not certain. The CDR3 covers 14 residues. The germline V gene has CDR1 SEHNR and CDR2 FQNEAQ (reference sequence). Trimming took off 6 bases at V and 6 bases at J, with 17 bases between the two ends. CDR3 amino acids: CASSYPAPGAEAFF. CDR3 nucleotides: TGTGCCAGCAGTTACCCCGCTCCGGGAGCTGAAGCTTTCTTT.